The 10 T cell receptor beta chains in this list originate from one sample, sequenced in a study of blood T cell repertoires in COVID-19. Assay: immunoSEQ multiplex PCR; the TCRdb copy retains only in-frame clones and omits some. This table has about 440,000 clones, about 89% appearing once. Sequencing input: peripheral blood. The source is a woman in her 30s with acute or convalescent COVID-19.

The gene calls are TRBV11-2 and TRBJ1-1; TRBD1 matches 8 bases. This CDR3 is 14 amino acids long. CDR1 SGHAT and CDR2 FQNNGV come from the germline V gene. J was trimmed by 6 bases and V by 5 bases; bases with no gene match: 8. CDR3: CASSINRGAPEAFF. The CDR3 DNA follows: TGTGCCAGCAGCATAAACAGGGGGGCCCCTGAAGCTTTCTTT. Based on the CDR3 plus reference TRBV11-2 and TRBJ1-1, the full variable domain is EAGVAQSPRYKIIEKRQSVAFWCNPISGHATLYWYQQILGQGPKLLIQFQNNGVVDDSQLPKDRFSAERLKGVDSTLKIQPAKLEDSAVYLCASSINRGAPEAFFGQGTRLTVV.

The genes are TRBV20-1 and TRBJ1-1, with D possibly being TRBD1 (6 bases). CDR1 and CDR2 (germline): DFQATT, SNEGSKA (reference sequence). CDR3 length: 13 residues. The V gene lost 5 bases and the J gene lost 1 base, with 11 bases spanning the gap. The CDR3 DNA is TGCAGTGCTTGTGGACAGTCGAACACTGAAGCTTTCTTT. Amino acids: CSACGQSNTEAFF.

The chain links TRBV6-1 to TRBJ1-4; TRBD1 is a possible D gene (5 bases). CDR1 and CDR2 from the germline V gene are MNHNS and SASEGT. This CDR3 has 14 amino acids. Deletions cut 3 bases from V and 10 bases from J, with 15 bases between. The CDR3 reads CASSDSQNTGKLFF. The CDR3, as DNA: TGTGCCAGCAGTGATAGTCAGAACACAGGAAAACTGTTTTTT.

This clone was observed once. In DNA, the CDR3 is TGTGCCAGCAGTCCACCGGGCAGGGTCGACGAGCAGTACTTC. This gives the protein CASSPPGRVDEQYF. J is TRBJ2-7 and V is TRBV6-5; maybe TRBD1 (5 bases). The CDR3 is 14 amino acids. The V end was cut by 5 bases, the J end by 5 bases, with 16 bases between. Germline assignment: CDR1 MNHEY and CDR2 SVGAGI.

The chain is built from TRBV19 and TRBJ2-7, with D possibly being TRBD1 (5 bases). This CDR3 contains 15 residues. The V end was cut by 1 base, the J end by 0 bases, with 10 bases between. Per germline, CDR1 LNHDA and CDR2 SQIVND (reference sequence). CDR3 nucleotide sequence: TGTGCCAGTAGTATAGGCCAACAGGCCTCCTACGAGCAGTACTTC. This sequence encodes CASSIGQQASYEQYF.

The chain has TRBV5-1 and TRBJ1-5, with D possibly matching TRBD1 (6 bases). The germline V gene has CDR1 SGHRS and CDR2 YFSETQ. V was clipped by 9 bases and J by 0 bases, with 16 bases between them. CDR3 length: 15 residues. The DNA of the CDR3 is TGCGCCATACAAGGACAGTTCTATAGCAATCAGCCCCAGCATTTT. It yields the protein CAIQGQFYSNQPQHF.

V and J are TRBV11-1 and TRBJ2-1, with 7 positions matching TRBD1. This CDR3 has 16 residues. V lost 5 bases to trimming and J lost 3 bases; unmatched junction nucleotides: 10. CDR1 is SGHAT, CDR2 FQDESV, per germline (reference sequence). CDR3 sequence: CASSPPRGTDYNEQFF. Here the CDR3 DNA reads TGTGCCAGCAGCCCCCCGCGAGGGACAGACTACAATGAGCAGTTCTTC. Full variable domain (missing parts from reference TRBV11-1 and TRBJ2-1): EAEVAQSPRYKITEKSQAVAFWCDPISGHATLYWYRQILGQGPELLVQFQDESVVDDSQLPKDRFSAERLKGVDSTLKIQPAELGDSAMYLCASSPPRGTDYNEQFFGPGTRLTVL.

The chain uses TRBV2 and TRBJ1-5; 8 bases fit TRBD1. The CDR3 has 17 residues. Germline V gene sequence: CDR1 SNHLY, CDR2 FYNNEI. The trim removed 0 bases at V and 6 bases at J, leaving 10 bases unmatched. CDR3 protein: CASSEAVGQGSFQPQHF. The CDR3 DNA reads TGTGCCAGCAGTGAAGCTGTTGGACAGGGCTCTTTTCAGCCCCAGCATTTT.

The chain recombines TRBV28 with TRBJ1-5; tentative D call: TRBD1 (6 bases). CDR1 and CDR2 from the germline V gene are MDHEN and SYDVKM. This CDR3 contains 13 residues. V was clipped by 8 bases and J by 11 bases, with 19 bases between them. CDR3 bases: TGTGCCAGCCAGGACAGTCATTTTAAGGCCCAGCATTTT. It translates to CASQDSHFKAQHF.

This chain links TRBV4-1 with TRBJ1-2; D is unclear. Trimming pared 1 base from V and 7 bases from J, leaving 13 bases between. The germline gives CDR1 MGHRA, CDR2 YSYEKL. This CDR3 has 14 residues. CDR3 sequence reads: CASSQVSGTGGYTF. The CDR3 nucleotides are TGCGCCAGCAGCCAAGTGTCCGGTACTGGTGGCTACACCTTC.